The 23 T cell receptor beta chains below all came from one sample that was sequenced in a study of identical twins. TCRdb independently ran MiXCR on the 5' RACE reads; one entry per CDR3 protein. Here the sample spans fewer than 550,000 distinct CDR3 sequences, 13% to 15% being singletons. The sample was also reused in another study, on yellow fever vaccine responses in identical twins.

The sequenced sample consisted of CD4+ T cells sorted from blood. These receptors were collected from a young woman in good health.

The chain has TRBV29-1 and TRBJ1-3; D gene uncertain. Germline lookup yields CDR1 SQVTM and CDR2 ANQGSEA. The CDR3 extends over 11 amino acids. The V gene lost 5 bases and the J gene lost 4 bases, with 6 bases spanning the gap. CDR3 sequence (DNA): TGCAGCGTTCAACAAGGAAACACCATATATTTT. It translates to CSVQQGNTIYF.

This clonotype was counted a few times. The chain carries TRBV5-1 and TRBJ2-1; tentative D call: TRBD2 (5 bases). Germline CDR1 and CDR2: SGHRS and YFSETQ. The CDR3 contains 13 residues. Trimming left V 1 base short and J 7 bases short, with 9 bases between. CDR3 amino acids: CASSLIRENEQFF. For the CDR3, the DNA is TGCGCCAGCAGCTTGATAAGGGAGAATGAGCAGTTCTTC.

The gene calls are TRBV27 and TRBJ2-1, with 10 bases identical to TRBD2. The CDR3 contains 15 residues. Germline CDR1 MNHEY, CDR2 SMNVEV (reference sequence). V shed 4 bases and J 4 bases; nucleotides not matched to a gene: 4. The DNA for the CDR3 is TGTGCCAGCAGTTACATAGCGGGAGGTTACAATGAGCAGTTCTTC. Protein product: CASSYIAGGYNEQFF.

The V gene is TRBV6-1, the J gene TRBJ2-3; D not certain. Germline V CDR1 and CDR2: MNHNS, SASEGT. Deletions cut 1 base from V and 6 bases from J, with 11 bases between. The length of the CDR3 is 14 residues. The chain's CDR3 is CASSEVRLRDTQYF. In DNA form, the CDR3 reads TGTGCCAGCAGTGAAGTACGGCTACGGGATACGCAGTATTTT.

The V and J genes are TRBV4-1 and TRBJ2-1; TRBD2 matches 8 bases. Germline values: CDR1 MGHRA, CDR2 YSYEKL. The CDR3 covers 16 residues. V gave up 7 bases and J gave up 1 base; unmatched junction bases: 9. The chain's CDR3 is CASNKREPYSYNEQFF. DNA for the CDR3: TGCGCCAGCAACAAGCGGGAGCCCTATTCCTACAATGAGCAGTTCTTC.

This clonotype was recorded many times. This sequence joins TRBV5-1 and TRBJ2-1; no firm D call. V lost 3 bases and J lost 0, with 10 bases in between. Per germline, CDR1 SGHRS and CDR2 YFSETQ. The CDR3 spans 15 residues. Here the CDR3 reads CASSSFSSSYNEQFF. CDR3 DNA sequence: TGCGCCAGCAGCTCCTTTTCCAGCTCCTACAATGAGCAGTTCTTC. The full variable domain, with the rest looked up from reference TRBV5-1 and TRBJ2-1, is KAGVTQTPRYLIKTRGQQVTLSCSPISGHRSVSWYQQTPGQGLQFLFEYFSETQRNKGNFPGRFSGRQFSNSRSEMNVSTLELGDSALYLCASSSFSSSYNEQFFGPGTRLTVL.

The V and J genes are TRBV9 and TRBJ2-1; 9 bases agree with TRBD2. Germline V gene sequence: CDR1 SGDLS, CDR2 YYNGEE. V was clipped by 0 bases and J by 5 bases; unmatched bases: 6. The CDR3 contains 16 residues. The CDR3 DNA sequence: TGTGCCAGCAGCGTAGTGGCTAGCGGGAAACACAATGAGCAGTTCTTC. Its protein product is CASSVVASGKHNEQFF.

This clonotype was found a few times. The chain uses TRBV7-6 and TRBJ1-3, with 7 bases lining up with TRBD1. CDR1 SGHVS and CDR2 FNYEAQ come from the germline V gene. The CDR3 runs 16 residues. The ends lost 5 bases at V and 0 bases at J; junction bases unmatched: 7. Here the CDR3 reads CASSPNRGVSGNTIYF. CDR3 nucleotide sequence: TGTGCCAGCAGCCCAAACAGGGGAGTCTCTGGAAACACCATATATTTT.

The sample holds a few counts of this clonotype. The rearrangement uses TRBV24-1 and TRBJ2-1; D gene unclear. This CDR3 is 12 amino acids long. Germline V lookup: CDR1 KGHDR, CDR2 SFDVKD. V lost 4 bases and J lost 5, with 5 bases in between. The CDR3 sequence: CATSEPNNEQFF. In DNA, the CDR3 is TGTGCCACCAGTGAGCCCAACAATGAGCAGTTCTTC.

This clonotype was observed a few times. V gene TRBV19 combines with J gene TRBJ1-1, with unresolved D. V was shortened by 7 bases and J by 3 bases, with 15 bases between the two germline ends. The CDR3 is 14 amino acids. From germline, CDR1 is LNHDA and CDR2 SQIVND (reference sequence). The CDR3 region has the DNA TGTGCCAGTATGGAGGGCTGGATGGACACTGAAGCTTTCTTT. Translated, it gives CASMEGWMDTEAFF.

This chain links TRBV3-1 with TRBJ1-2; D perhaps matches TRBD1 (5 bases). The CDR3 spans 14 residues. V was shortened by 4 bases and J by 2 bases, with 11 bases between the two germline ends. CDR1 and CDR2 (germline): LGHDT, YNNKEL (reference sequence). CDR3 bases: TGTGCCAGCAGCCCAGGAGACAGAAACTATGGCTACACCTTC. Its protein is CASSPGDRNYGYTF.

This clonotype has only a few counts. A junction end diverges from the germline sequence, so it may reflect a read error. The chain is built from TRBV28 and TRBJ2-1, with TRBD1 identical over 7 bases. Germline CDR1 MDHEN, CDR2 SYDVKM. This CDR3 contains 12 residues. CDR3 loop: CASSLGTAKRDF. The CDR3, as DNA: TGTGCCAGCAGTTTAGGGACAGCCAAACGCGACTTC.

At least ten counts were recorded for this clonotype. The chain is built from TRBV18 and TRBJ2-7, with D possibly matching TRBD1 (7 bases). V was cut by 3 bases and J by 6 bases, with 21 bases left in between. The CDR3 sequence is 16 residues long. The germline V gene encodes CDR1 KGHSH and CDR2 LQKENI. CDR3 sequence: CASSPNGGTAGSEQYF. The CDR3 nucleotides are TGTGCCAGCTCACCCAATGGCGGGACAGCCGGTTCCGAGCAGTACTTC.

V is TRBV28 and J is TRBJ2-7; TRBD1 matches 10 bases. Germline CDR1 reads MDHEN; CDR2 reads SYDVKM. With V trimmed by 6 bases and J by 5 bases, 10 bases remained unmatched. The CDR3 has 15 amino acids. The CDR3 nucleotides are TGTGCCAGCAGAGGAAACCGGGACAGGGGTAACGAGCAGTACTTC. Amino acids: CASRGNRDRGNEQYF.

This clonotype was detected only a few times. The chain couples TRBV19 to TRBJ1-1, with no clear D. Deletions cut 10 bases from V and 6 bases from J, with 18 bases between. The CDR3 extends over 13 amino acids. Germline values: CDR1 LNHDA, CDR2 SQIVND (reference sequence). The CDR3 sequence: CATTFGLWAEAFF. CDR3 nucleotide sequence: TGTGCCACGACGTTTGGACTGTGGGCTGAAGCTTTCTTT.

In this sample, this clonotype turned up many times. J is TRBJ1-2 and V is TRBV6-1; TRBD1 might be the D (6 bases). The CDR3 extends over 15 amino acids. V was cut by 5 bases and J by 8 bases, with 21 bases left in between. Germline V gives CDR1 MNHNS, CDR2 SASEGT. The CDR3 reads CASSPMDSSVRGYTF. DNA of the CDR3: TGTGCCAGCAGTCCTATGGACAGCTCCGTGAGAGGCTACACCTTC.

This clonotype was seen a handful of times. V usage is TRBV18 and J usage is TRBJ2-5; D possibly corresponds to TRBD1 (5 bases). This CDR3 spans 14 amino acids. The germline gives CDR1 KGHSH, CDR2 LQKENI. V dropped 5 bases and J dropped 5 bases, with 15 bases sitting between them. This chain's CDR3 is CASSADKGLETQYF. The CDR3 bases are TGTGCCAGCTCAGCGGACAAGGGGTTGGAGACCCAGTACTTC.

This clonotype has only a few counts. The chain recombines TRBV12-3 or TRBV12-4 with TRBJ1-2; no clear D gene. Deletions cut 0 bases from V and 8 bases from J, with 10 bases between. CDR3 length: 13 amino acids. The CDR3 bases are TGTGCCAGCAGTTTAGCCGAGCAGTTCGGCTACACCTTC. This sequence encodes CASSLAEQFGYTF.

The DNA of the CDR3 is TGCGCCAGCAGCTTGTGGGCTAGCGGGAGCACAGATACGCAGTATTTT. It encodes CASSLWASGSTDTQYF. J is TRBJ2-3 and V is TRBV5-1; 8 nucleotides line up with TRBD2. V shed 1 base, J shed 0 bases, and the junction held 4 bases outside the gene matches. The CDR3 is 16 residues long. Germline V CDR1 and CDR2: SGHRS, YFSETQ.

The chain has TRBV7-2 and TRBJ2-1, with 11 bases that match TRBD2. The length of the CDR3 is 17 residues. The V gene end was trimmed by 4 bases and the J gene end by 7 bases; junction bases not matched to a gene: 12. Germline V lookup: CDR1 SGHTA, CDR2 FQGNSA. CDR3 DNA sequence: TGTGCCAGCAGCTCCTATGGAGTAGCGGGGGGGCGGAATGAGCAGTTCTTC. Protein sequence: CASSSYGVAGGRNEQFF.

CDR3 sequence (DNA): TGTGCCAGCAGCCACCCCCCTCTAGGGGCCGGGGAGCTGTTTTTT. Encoded protein: CASSHPPLGAGELFF. The rearrangement uses TRBV3-1 and TRBJ2-2, with D possibly being TRBD1 (5 bases). The CDR3 has 15 amino acids. Per the germline V gene, CDR1 is LGHDT and CDR2 is YNNKEL (reference sequence). Trimming removed 3 bases from V and 6 bases from J, with 14 bases in between.

The sample holds many counts of this clonotype. Here the CDR3 reads CASSLVSGGANSPLHF. The CDR3 DNA follows: TGTGCCAGCAGCTTAGTTTCAGGTGGGGCAAATTCACCCCTCCACTTT. The chain links TRBV7-2 to TRBJ1-6, with D possibly being TRBD1 (5 bases). Per germline, CDR1 SGHTA and CDR2 FQGNSA. The CDR3 is made up of 16 amino acids. V lost 1 base and J lost 7, with 14 bases in between.

V usage is TRBV20-1 and J usage is TRBJ1-1; 9 positions match TRBD1. CDR3 length: 14 residues. V trimming: 3 bases; J trimming: 5 bases; junction bases outside the gene matches: 7. CDR1 and CDR2 from the germline V gene are DFQATT and SNEGSKA (reference sequence). CDR3 nucleotides: TGCAGTGCTAGGAGGACAGGGGTTGATACTGAAGCTTTCTTT. This gives the protein CSARRTGVDTEAFF.